These 2 T cell receptor beta chains share one sample of origin, sequenced in a study of blood T cell repertoires in COVID-19. Profiling relied on immunoSEQ multiplex PCR, and the TCRdb table lists in-frame clones only, not all of them. The repertoire holds roughly 240,000 clones, with around four fifths as singletons. What was sequenced was peripheral blood. These TCRs come from a man aged 60-69 years who had recovered from COVID-19.

V gene TRBV4-2 combines with J gene TRBJ2-5, with D hard to call. With 0 bases removed from V and 2 bases from J, the gap between germline ends came to 10 bases. Looked up from germline, CDR1 is LGHNA and CDR2 is YNFKEQ. The CDR3 loop spans 15 amino acids. The DNA of the CDR3 is TGTGCCAGCAGCCAAGATTGGAGTGCTCAAGAGACCCAGTACTTC. As protein: CASSQDWSAQETQYF.

This clone appeared a single time. The chain is built from TRBV28 and TRBJ2-5, with 9 bases that match TRBD1. CDR1 is MDHEN and CDR2 is SYDVKM in the germline V gene. The CDR3 contains 17 residues. Trimming cost V 2 bases and J 6 bases; bases outside gene matches: 13. The chain's CDR3 is CASSLDGTGSGEKTQYF. The CDR3 DNA sequence: TGTGCCAGCAGTTTAGATGGGACAGGGTCGGGAGAAAAGACCCAGTACTTC.